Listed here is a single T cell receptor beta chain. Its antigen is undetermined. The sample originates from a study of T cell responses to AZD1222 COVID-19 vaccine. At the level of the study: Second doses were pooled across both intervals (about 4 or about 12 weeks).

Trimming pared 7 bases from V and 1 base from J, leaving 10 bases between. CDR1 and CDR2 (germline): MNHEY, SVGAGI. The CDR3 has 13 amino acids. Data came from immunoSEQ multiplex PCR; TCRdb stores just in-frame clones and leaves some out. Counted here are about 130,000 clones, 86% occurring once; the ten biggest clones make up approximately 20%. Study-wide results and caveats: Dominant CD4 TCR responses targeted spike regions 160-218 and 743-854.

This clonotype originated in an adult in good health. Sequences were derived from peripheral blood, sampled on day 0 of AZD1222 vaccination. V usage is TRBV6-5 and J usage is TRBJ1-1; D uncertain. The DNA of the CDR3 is TGTGCCAGCAAGGGCAGAAGGAACACTGAAGCTTTCTTT. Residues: CASKGRRNTEAFF.